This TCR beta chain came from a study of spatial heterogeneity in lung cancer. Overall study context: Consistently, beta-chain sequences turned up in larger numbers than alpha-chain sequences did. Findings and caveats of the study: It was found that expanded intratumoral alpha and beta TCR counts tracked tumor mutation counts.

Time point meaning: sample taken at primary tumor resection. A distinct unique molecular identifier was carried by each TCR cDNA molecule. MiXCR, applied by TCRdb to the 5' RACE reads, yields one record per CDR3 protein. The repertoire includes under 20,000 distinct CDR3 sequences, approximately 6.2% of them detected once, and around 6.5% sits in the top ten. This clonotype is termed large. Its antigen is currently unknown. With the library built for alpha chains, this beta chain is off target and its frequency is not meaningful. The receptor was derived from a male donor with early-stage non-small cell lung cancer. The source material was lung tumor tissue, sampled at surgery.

The CDR3 DNA follows: TGTGCCAGCAGACCACGGTCCGAATTTAAAGAGACCCAGTACTTC. Protein sequence: CASRPRSEFKETQYF. The rearrangement uses TRBV11-2 and TRBJ2-5; D not certain. Looked up from germline, CDR1 is SGHAT and CDR2 is FQNNGV. The CDR3 totals 15 residues. V lost 6 bases to trimming and J lost 3 bases, with 17 bases between them.